Shown below are 15 T cell receptor beta chains from a single sample sequenced in a study of cytomegalovirus exposure and HLA in healthy donors (dated by TCRdb to between 2016 and 2019). The method behind the library was the immunoSEQ multiplex PCR assay. This is the immuneACCESS table as TCRdb keeps it, with only in-frame sequences that have V and J called. A part of the clones is gone; compared with another copy, unresolved V genes explain less than half, and the rest is unexplained. This sample has 65,000 to 100,000 clones in its table, and 93% of those were observed once. Together, the top ten hold 3.6% of the sample. The sequenced sample was PBMCs. Every receptor here comes from a woman aged 30 to 39 in good health and CMV-seronegative.

The chain is built from TRBV29-1 and TRBJ2-5; tentative D call: TRBD2 (8 bases). The CDR3 is made up of 15 amino acids. V was shortened by 4 bases and J by 5 bases, with 20 bases between the two germline ends. The germline V gene has CDR1 SQVTM and CDR2 ANQGSEA. CDR3 protein: CSVARGAGGGETQYF. Written as DNA, the CDR3 is TGCAGCGTTGCCAGGGGGGCGGGAGGAGGGGAGACCCAGTACTTC.

This chain links TRBV30 with TRBJ2-1; TRBD2 agrees at 9 bases. Germline V gene sequence: CDR1 GTSNPN, CDR2 SVGIG (reference sequence). Trimming removed 2 bases from V and 3 bases from J; junction bases left unmatched: 8. The CDR3 sequence is 16 residues long. CDR3 region: CAWSKDLAGIYNEQFF. The CDR3 region has the DNA TGTGCCTGGAGTAAGGACCTAGCGGGGATCTACAATGAGCAGTTCTTC.

The chain carries TRBV2 and TRBJ2-6, with a possible D match to TRBD1 (6 bases). Germline CDR1 reads SNHLY; CDR2 reads FYNNEI. V lost 6 bases, J lost 0 bases, and 12 bases lay in between. CDR3 size: 16 residues. The CDR3 spells CASSLQGYSGANVLTF. DNA of the CDR3: TGTGCCAGCAGCTTACAGGGATACTCTGGGGCCAACGTCCTGACTTTC.

J is TRBJ1-1 and V is TRBV18; 9 positions agree with TRBD1. Unmatched junction bases numbered 14, after V lost 5 bases and J lost 4 bases. The length of the CDR3 is 17 residues. Germline V gene sequence: CDR1 KGHSH, CDR2 LQKENI. CDR3 bases: TGTGCCAGCTCATTAGGACAGGGGAAGATAGGAGTCACTGAAGCTTTCTTT. The encoded protein is CASSLGQGKIGVTEAFF.

There are a few counts of this clone. This rearrangement joins TRBV7-9 to TRBJ1-1; D is unclear. Germline CDR1 SEHNR, CDR2 FQNEAQ (reference sequence). Trimming took off 6 bases at V and 6 bases at J, with 11 bases between the two ends. This CDR3 has 12 residues. CDR3 sequence: CASRPDSSEAFF. CDR3 nucleotide sequence: TGTGCCAGCAGGCCAGACTCCTCTGAAGCTTTCTTT.

Remarks on this clone: Because the CDR3's place on the DNA is in doubt, the DNA is left out and the CDR3 is given as listed by TCRdb. This chain uses TRBV1 with TRBJ1-5; the D segment call TRBD1 is taken from the table without a DNA check. TRBV1 is a pseudogene segment. The CDR3 totals 20 residues, both ends included. The CDR3 spells CTSSPFLWTDKIYSNQPQHF.

This clone turned up a few times. This sequence joins TRBV7-8 and TRBJ2-7, with 7 bases that match TRBD1. The V and J ends lost 5 bases and 1 base, in that order; junction bases with no gene match: 8. Germline V CDR1 and CDR2: SGHVS, FQNEAQ. The CDR3 sequence is 15 residues long. The CDR3 DNA reads TGTGCCAGCAGCACCACAGGGGCCGGTTCCTACGAGCAGTACTTC. The encoded protein is CASSTTGAGSYEQYF.

The chain carries TRBV9 and TRBJ2-6, with D perhaps TRBD1 (6 bases). This CDR3 has 16 residues. V was clipped by 3 bases and J by 1 base, with 11 bases between them. Germline assignment: CDR1 SGDLS and CDR2 YYNGEE. The CDR3 DNA reads TGTGCCAGCAGCGCCCCCGGGACATCTGGGGCCAACGTCCTGACTTTC. It specifies CASSAPGTSGANVLTF.

V is TRBV30 and J is TRBJ2-5, with 9 nucleotides matching TRBD1. J gave up 5 bases and V 2 bases, and 9 bases lay outside the gene matches. Germline CDR1 and CDR2: GTSNPN and SVGIG (reference sequence). This CDR3 spans 15 amino acids. CDR3 region: CAWSIQQGARETQYF. Here the CDR3 DNA reads TGTGCCTGGAGTATCCAACAGGGGGCTAGGGAGACCCAGTACTTC.

V gene TRBV6-5 combines with J gene TRBJ1-1, with D possibly TRBD1 on 5 matching bases. This CDR3 region has 14 residues. From germline, CDR1 is MNHEY and CDR2 SVGAGI. Deletions cut 2 bases from V and 5 bases from J, with 12 bases between. The CDR3 region has the DNA TGTGCCAGCAGTTACGCGCAGGGCAATACTGAAGCTTTCTTT. Its translation is CASSYAQGNTEAFF.

The chain couples TRBV5-1 to TRBJ2-2, with 10 positions matching TRBD1. V shed 3 bases and J 6 bases; nucleotides not matched to a gene: 2. In germline, CDR1 is SGHRS, CDR2 YFSETQ. The CDR3 runs to 14 residues. CDR3 sequence reads: CASSWDRGSGELFF. The CDR3 DNA sequence: TGCGCCAGCAGCTGGGACAGGGGCTCCGGGGAGCTGTTTTTT.

CDR3 loop: CASEAGGSSYEQYF. In nucleotides, the CDR3 is TGTGCCAGTGAGGCGGGAGGTTCCTCCTACGAGCAGTACTTC. V and J are TRBV6-1 and TRBJ2-7, with TRBD2 identical over 8 bases. The CDR3 length is 14 residues. Germline CDR1 MNHNS, CDR2 SASEGT. Unmatched junction bases numbered 7, after V lost 9 bases and J lost 0 bases.

Only one count was recorded for this clone. V usage is TRBV7-9 and J usage is TRBJ1-5; D ambiguous. Trimming took 1 base from V and 2 from J, leaving 3 bases between them. The CDR3 runs 13 residues. The germline V gene encodes CDR1 SEHNR and CDR2 FQNEAQ (reference sequence). The CDR3 DNA reads TGTGCCAGCAGCTTAGTCGGCAATCAGCCCCAGCATTTT. Amino acid sequence: CASSLVGNQPQHF.

This chain uses TRBV5-1 with TRBJ2-3; the match to TRBD2 covers 10 bases. Per the germline V gene, CDR1 is SGHRS and CDR2 is YFSETQ. The CDR3 sequence is 16 residues long. The V segment lost 2 bases and the J segment 6 bases; nucleotides outside the gene matches: 9. DNA of the CDR3: TGCGCCAGCAGCTTAGATATAGCGGGAGGAACGGATACGCAGTATTTT. Protein: CASSLDIAGGTDTQYF. Filled out from reference TRBV5-1 and TRBJ2-3, the complete variable domain reads KAGVTQTPRYLIKTRGQQVTLSCSPISGHRSVSWYQQTPGQGLQFLFEYFSETQRNKGNFPGRFSGRQFSNSRSEMNVSTLELGDSALYLCASSLDIAGGTDTQYFGPGTRLTVL.

This clone was observed once. The chain couples TRBV9 to TRBJ2-2, with D uncertain. The V gene lost 4 bases and the J gene lost 5 bases, with 15 bases spanning the gap. This CDR3 contains 15 residues. Germline CDR1 is SGDLS and CDR2 is YYNGEE. The CDR3 reads CASSPRGSYTGELFF. The CDR3, as DNA: TGTGCCAGCAGCCCCCGTGGTAGCTATACCGGGGAGCTGTTTTTT.